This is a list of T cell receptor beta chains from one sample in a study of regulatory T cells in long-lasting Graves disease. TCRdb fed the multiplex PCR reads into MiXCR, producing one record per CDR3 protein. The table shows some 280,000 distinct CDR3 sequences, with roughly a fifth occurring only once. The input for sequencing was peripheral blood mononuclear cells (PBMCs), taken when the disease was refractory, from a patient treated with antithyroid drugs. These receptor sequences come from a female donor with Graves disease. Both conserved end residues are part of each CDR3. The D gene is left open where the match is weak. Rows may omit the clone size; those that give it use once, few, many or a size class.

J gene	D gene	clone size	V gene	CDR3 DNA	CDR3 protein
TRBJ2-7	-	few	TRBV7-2	TGTGCCAGCAGCCCGGACACCCCAACATACGAGCAGTACTTC	CASSPDTPTYEQYF
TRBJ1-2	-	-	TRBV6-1	TGTGCCAGCAGTCGGGGGCGGGTGTATGGCTACACCTTC	CASSRGRVYGYTF
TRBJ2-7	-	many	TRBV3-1	TGTGCCAGCAGCCAAGATCTAACATCCTACGAGCAGTACTTC	CASSQDLTSYEQYF
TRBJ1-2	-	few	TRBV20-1	TGCAGTGCCTTTATTGTTAACTATGGCTACACCTTC	CSAFIVNYGYTF
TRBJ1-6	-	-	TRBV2	TGTGCCAGCAGCGACGGTAATTCACCCCTCCACTTT	CASSDGNSPLHF
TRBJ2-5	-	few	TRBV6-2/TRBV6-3	TGTGCCAGCAGTTACTCCGGGCCCCAAGAGACCCAGTACTTC	CASSYSGPQETQYF
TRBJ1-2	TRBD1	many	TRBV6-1	TGTGCCAGCAGCCCCCTATCGGGACAGGAGACGTATGGCTACACCTTC	CASSPLSGQETYGYTF
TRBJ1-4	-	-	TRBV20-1	TGCAGTGCTAGAGGCCTAGGGGGGCCCACTAATGAAAAACTGTTTTTT	CSARGLGGPTNEKLFF
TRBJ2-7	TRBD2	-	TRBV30	TGTGCCTGGAGTGTCTTAGCGGGAGGTTCCTACGAGCAGTACTTC	CAWSVLAGGSYEQYF
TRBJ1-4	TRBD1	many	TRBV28	TGTGCCAGCAGTTCCTATCCGACAGGGCGCGGAAAACTGTTTTTT	CASSSYPTGRGKLFF
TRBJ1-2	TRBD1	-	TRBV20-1	TGCAGCGCGGTCCCGGGACAGGGGATTGAAGGCTACACCTTC	CSAVPGQGIEGYTF
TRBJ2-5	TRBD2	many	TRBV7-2	TGTGCCAGTACGGGGGGGTCCCTAGAGACCCAGTACTTC	CASTGGSLETQYF